One sample yielded the 7 T cell receptor beta chains listed below, sequenced in a study of T cell changes during pregnancy in multiple sclerosis. Assay used: immunoSEQ multiplex PCR; TCRdb lists only in-frame clones, some missing. The sample includes fewer than 130,000 clones, roughly nine tenths seen only once; the top ten take about 3%. The sequencing used peripheral blood, collected after pregnancy. These receptors were taken from a female donor with multiple sclerosis, enrolled in a pregnancy study.

In its sample, this clone was seen once. This chain connects TRBV2 to TRBJ2-3, with unresolved D. Trimming cost V 1 base and J 0 bases, with 8 bases left between them. Per germline, CDR1 SNHLY and CDR2 FYNNEI. The CDR3 runs 15 residues. Here the CDR3 DNA reads TGTGCCAGCAGTGAAGACAGTACTAGCACAGATACGCAGTATTTT. Protein: CASSEDSTSTDTQYF.

The chain uses TRBV6-1 and TRBJ1-4; D not certain. V was trimmed by 7 bases and J by 0 bases, leaving 12 bases between them. CDR1 is MNHNS, CDR2 SASEGT, per germline. This CDR3 comprises 15 residues. The CDR3 DNA is TGTGCCAGCATAACCCGGACTGCAACTAATGAAAAACTGTTTTTT. It specifies CASITRTATNEKLFF.

The V call is TRBV4-2, the J call TRBJ1-2; 9 bases match TRBD1. Germline lookup yields CDR1 LGHNA and CDR2 YNFKEQ. The CDR3 consists of 15 residues. After removal of 0 bases from V and 6 bases from J, the junction contained 5 bases not matched to a gene. In nucleotides, the CDR3 is TGTGCCAGCAGCCAAGAGCTACAGGGGGCCGATGGCTACACCTTC. It specifies CASSQELQGADGYTF.

The chain joins TRBV27 to TRBJ1-6, with TRBD1 as a possible D gene (5 bases). Looked up from germline, CDR1 is MNHEY and CDR2 is SMNVEV (reference sequence). Trimming cost V 3 bases and J 9 bases, with 18 bases left between them. The CDR3 has 16 amino acids. The CDR3 DNA is TGTGCCAGCAGTTTGCGCGGGGGGGTTGGGGCTTCACCCCTCCACTTT. It is translated as CASSLRGGVGASPLHF.

The V call is TRBV5-4, the J call TRBJ2-4; 9 bases line up with TRBD2. The CDR3 sequence is 17 residues long. Trimming cost V 2 bases and J 2 bases; bases outside gene matches: 8. CDR1 is SGHNT and CDR2 is YYREEE in the germline V gene (reference sequence). This CDR3 reads CASSFLGGGATKNIQYF. CDR3 bases: TGTGCCAGCAGCTTTTTGGGCGGGGGGGCGACCAAAAACATTCAGTACTTC.

In DNA form, the CDR3 reads TGTGCCAGTAGTGGGTTTCTTTCATCGTCGGGTCAGCCCCAGCATTTT. This translates into CASSGFLSSSGQPQHF. The chain employs TRBV19 and TRBJ1-5; D uncertain. The CDR3 extends over 16 amino acids. Per germline, CDR1 LNHDA and CDR2 SQIVND (reference sequence). V shed 5 bases and J shed 6 bases, with 20 bases lying between them.

The V call is TRBV18, the J call TRBJ1-2; no reliable D call. This CDR3 comprises 18 residues. With 2 bases removed from V and 0 bases from J, the gap between germline ends came to 19 bases. Per the germline V gene, CDR1 is KGHSH and CDR2 is LQKENI. CDR3: CASSPIAVRQVPNYGYTF. Here the CDR3 DNA reads TGTGCCAGCTCACCAATCGCCGTTCGGCAGGTCCCTAACTATGGCTACACCTTC.